This is a list of T cell receptor beta chains from one sample in a study of blood T cell repertoires in COVID-19. The protocol was immunoSEQ multiplex PCR, while the TCRdb copy is restricted to in-frame clones and leaves out a portion. The profile shows some 170,000 clones, roughly 87% of them singletons. The sequenced sample consisted of PBMCs or T cells enriched from blood (not recorded which). The origin of the receptors is a human donor with acute COVID-19. The donor label of this sample is uncertain. CDR3s include the opening cysteine and the closing phenylalanine or tryptophan. The D gene is left open where the match is weak. The size of a clone is reported for some rows only, either as once, few or many, or as a class for expanded clones.

D: -; V: TRBV7-9; size: -; J: TRBJ1-2; DNA: TGTGCCAGCAGCCCGCCCGGACAGACCTATGGCTACACCTTC; CDR3: CASSPPGQTYGYTF
D: -; V: TRBV29-1; size: -; J: TRBJ1-2; DNA: TGCAGCGTTAGGACACTCTATGGCTACACCTTC; CDR3: CSVRTLYGYTF
D: TRBD2; V: TRBV5-1; size: -; J: TRBJ2-5; DNA: TGCGCCAGCAGCTTTAGCGGGGGGGCCGGGGAGACCCAGTACTTC; CDR3: CASSFSGGAGETQYF
D: -; V: TRBV7-9; size: -; J: TRBJ1-2; DNA: TGTGCCAGCAGCGCCCCGGACAGAGGCTATGGCTACACCTTC; CDR3: CASSAPDRGYGYTF
D: -; V: TRBV7-2; size: -; J: TRBJ2-5; DNA: TGTGCCAGCAGCAGGCCGGGGGAGACCCAGTACTTC; CDR3: CASSRPGETQYF
D: -; V: TRBV18; size: -; J: TRBJ1-6; DNA: TGTGCCAGCTCACCCAATGAGGTCCAGTCAAATTCACCCCTCCACTTT; CDR3: CASSPNEVQSNSPLHF
D: TRBD1; V: TRBV18; size: -; J: TRBJ1-6; DNA: TGTGCCAGCTCATCCCTGTCGGACAGGGAAAATTCACCCCTCCACTTT; CDR3: CASSSLSDRENSPLHF
D: TRBD1; V: TRBV13; size: -; J: TRBJ2-1; DNA: TGTGCCAGCAGCTTACGGGGGACAGGGGTCGCTGAGCAGTTCTTC; CDR3: CASSLRGTGVAEQFF
D: -; V: TRBV2; size: -; J: TRBJ2-5; DNA: TGTGCCAGCAGCCGTCCTACGGGGGGCCTGGAGACCCAGTACTTC; CDR3: CASSRPTGGLETQYF
D: -; V: TRBV10-3; size: once; J: TRBJ1-1; DNA: TGTGCCATCAGTGAGGCCTCAGGGGAAGGGGAGTTT; CDR3: CAISEASGEGEF
D: -; V: TRBV6-5; size: -; J: TRBJ1-1; DNA: TGTGCCAGCAGTAACCTCCGCGACACTGAAGCTTTCTTT; CDR3: CASSNLRDTEAFF
D: -; V: TRBV9; size: -; J: TRBJ2-7; DNA: TGTGCCAGCAGCGCTCACAGTGGGCCCTACGAGCAGTACTTC; CDR3: CASSAHSGPYEQYF
D: -; V: TRBV5-1; size: once; J: TRBJ1-1; DNA: TGCGCCAGCAGCTTGGACCCAGGGGCCGAGGTTCAAGCTTTCTTT; CDR3: CASSLDPGAEVQAFF
D: -; V: TRBV5-4; size: -; J: TRBJ2-4; DNA: TGTGCCAGCAGCAACGGAGAAGCCAAAAACATTCAGTACTTC; CDR3: CASSNGEAKNIQYF
D: -; V: TRBV15; size: -; J: TRBJ1-5; DNA: TGTGCCACCAGCAGGGTAGGGCAGGGGACGATCCTTAGCAATCAGCCCCAGCATTTT; CDR3: CATSRVGQGTILSNQPQHF
D: -; V: TRBV21-1; size: once; J: TRBJ2-5; DNA: TGTGCCAGCAGCGCAGACGGGACTCGGGAGACCCAGTACTTC; CDR3: CASSADGTRETQYF
D: TRBD1; V: TRBV11-1; size: -; J: TRBJ2-1; DNA: TGTGCCAGCAGCTTAGGAGGGGAGACAGGGTACAATGAGCAGTTCTTC; CDR3: CASSLGGETGYNEQFF
D: TRBD1; V: TRBV9; size: -; J: TRBJ1-2; DNA: TGTGCCAGCAGCCCCTCCGGGACAGGGGGCCGAGGCTACACCTTC; CDR3: CASSPSGTGGRGYTF
D: -; V: TRBV24-1; size: once; J: TRBJ2-3; DNA: TGTGCCACCAGTGACCATGGTCGGAGGAGTACGGGAACAGATACGCAGTATTTT; CDR3: CATSDHGRRSTGTDTQYF